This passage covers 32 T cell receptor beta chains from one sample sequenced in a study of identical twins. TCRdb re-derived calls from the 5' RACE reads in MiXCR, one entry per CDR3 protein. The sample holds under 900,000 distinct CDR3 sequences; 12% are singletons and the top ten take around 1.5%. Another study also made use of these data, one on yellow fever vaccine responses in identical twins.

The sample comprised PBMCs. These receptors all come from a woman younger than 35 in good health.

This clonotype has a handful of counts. CDR3: CAISESWGGIANVLTF. CDR3 in DNA: TGTGCCATCAGTGAGTCATGGGGCGGCATAGCCAACGTCCTGACTTTC. The gene calls are TRBV10-3 and TRBJ2-6, with D possibly being TRBD1 (5 bases). The CDR3 totals 16 residues. Germline loops: CDR1 ENHRY, CDR2 SYGVKD. Deletions cut 0 bases from V and 7 bases from J, with 13 bases between.

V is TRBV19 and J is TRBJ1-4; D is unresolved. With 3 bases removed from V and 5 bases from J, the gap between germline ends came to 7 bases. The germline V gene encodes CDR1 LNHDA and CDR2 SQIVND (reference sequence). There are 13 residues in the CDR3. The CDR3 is CASSISGNEKLFF. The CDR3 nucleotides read TGTGCCAGTAGTATTAGTGGGAATGAAAAACTGTTTTTT.

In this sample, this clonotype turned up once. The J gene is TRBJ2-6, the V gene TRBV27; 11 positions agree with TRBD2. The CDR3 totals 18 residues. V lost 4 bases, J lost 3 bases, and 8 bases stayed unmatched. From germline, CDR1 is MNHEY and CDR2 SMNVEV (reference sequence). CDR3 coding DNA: TGTGCCAGCAGTTCCCTTAGCGGGAGGGTGAGTGGGGCCAACGTCCTGACTTTC. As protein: CASSSLSGRVSGANVLTF.

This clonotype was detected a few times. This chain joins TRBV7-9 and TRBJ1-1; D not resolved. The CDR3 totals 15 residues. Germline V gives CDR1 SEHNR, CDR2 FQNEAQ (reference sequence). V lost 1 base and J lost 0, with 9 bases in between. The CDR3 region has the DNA TGTGCCAGCAGCTTAGTAGTTAATCTGAACACTGAAGCTTTCTTT. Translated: CASSLVVNLNTEAFF.

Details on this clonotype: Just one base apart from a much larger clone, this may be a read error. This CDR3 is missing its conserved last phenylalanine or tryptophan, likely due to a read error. CDR3 in DNA: TGTGCCAGCAGTTTAAACGCGGTCTCTGAAGCTTTCCTT. Amino acid sequence: CASSLNAVSEAFL. The chain recombines TRBV12-3 or TRBV12-4 with TRBJ1-1; no clear D. Trimming removed 2 bases from V and 6 bases from J, with 10 bases in between. The CDR3 consists of 13 residues.

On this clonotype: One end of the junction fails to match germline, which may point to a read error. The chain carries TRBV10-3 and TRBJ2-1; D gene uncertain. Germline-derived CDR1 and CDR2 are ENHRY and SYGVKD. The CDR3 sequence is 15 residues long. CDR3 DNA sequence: TGTGCCACCAGTCCGTTAAATATCGACTACAATGAGCAGTTCTTC. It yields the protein CATSPLNIDYNEQFF.

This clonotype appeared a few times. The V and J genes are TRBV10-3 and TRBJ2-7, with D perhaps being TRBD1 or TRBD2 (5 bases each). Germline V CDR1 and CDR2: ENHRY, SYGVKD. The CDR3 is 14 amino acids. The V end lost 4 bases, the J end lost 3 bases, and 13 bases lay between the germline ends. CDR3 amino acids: CAISAAGTNYEQYF. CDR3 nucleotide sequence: TGTGCCATCAGTGCAGCCGGGACCAACTACGAGCAGTACTTC.

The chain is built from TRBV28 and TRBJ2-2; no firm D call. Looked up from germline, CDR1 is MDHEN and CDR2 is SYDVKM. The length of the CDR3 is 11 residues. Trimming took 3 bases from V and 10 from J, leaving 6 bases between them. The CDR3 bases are TGTGCCAGCAGTTTTTACGAGGAGCTGTTTTTT. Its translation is CASSFYEELFF.

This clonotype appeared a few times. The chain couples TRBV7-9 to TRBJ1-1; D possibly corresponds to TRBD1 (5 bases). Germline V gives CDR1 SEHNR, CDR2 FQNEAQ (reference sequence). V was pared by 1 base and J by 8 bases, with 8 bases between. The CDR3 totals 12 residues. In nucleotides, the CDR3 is TGTGCCAGCAGCTTAGAGACAGACGAAGCTTTCTTT. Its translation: CASSLETDEAFF.

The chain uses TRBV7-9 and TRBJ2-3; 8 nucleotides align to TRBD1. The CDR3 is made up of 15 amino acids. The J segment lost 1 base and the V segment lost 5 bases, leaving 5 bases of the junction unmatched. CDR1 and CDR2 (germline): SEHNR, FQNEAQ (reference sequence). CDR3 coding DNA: TGTGCCAGCAGCCCCATGACAGGGGGCACAGATACGCAGTATTTT. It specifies CASSPMTGGTDTQYF. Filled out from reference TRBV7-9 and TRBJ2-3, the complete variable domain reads DTGVSQNPRHKITKRGQNVTFRCDPISEHNRLYWYRQTLGQGPEFLTYFQNEAQLEKSRLLSDRFSAERPKGSFSTLEIQRTEQGDSAMYLCASSPMTGGTDTQYFGPGTRLTVL.

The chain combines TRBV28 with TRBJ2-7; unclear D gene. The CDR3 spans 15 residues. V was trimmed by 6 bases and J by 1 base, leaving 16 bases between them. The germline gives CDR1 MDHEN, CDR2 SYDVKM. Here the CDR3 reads CASSGYGPLSYEQYV. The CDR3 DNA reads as TGTGCCAGCAGCGGCTACGGTCCTCTATCCTACGAGCAGTACGTC.

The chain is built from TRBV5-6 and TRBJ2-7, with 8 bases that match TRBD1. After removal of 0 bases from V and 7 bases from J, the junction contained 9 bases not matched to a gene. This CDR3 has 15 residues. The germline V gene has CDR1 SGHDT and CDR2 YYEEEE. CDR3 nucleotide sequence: TGTGCCAGCAGCTTGGATCCCCAGGGGGCTGGTGAGCAGTACTTC. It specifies CASSLDPQGAGEQYF.

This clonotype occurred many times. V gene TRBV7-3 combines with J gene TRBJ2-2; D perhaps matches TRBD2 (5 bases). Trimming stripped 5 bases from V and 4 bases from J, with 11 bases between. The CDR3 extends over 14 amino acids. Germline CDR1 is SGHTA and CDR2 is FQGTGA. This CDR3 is CASSRGPITGELFF. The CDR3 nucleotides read TGTGCCAGCAGCCGAGGGCCGATCACCGGGGAGCTGTTTTTT.

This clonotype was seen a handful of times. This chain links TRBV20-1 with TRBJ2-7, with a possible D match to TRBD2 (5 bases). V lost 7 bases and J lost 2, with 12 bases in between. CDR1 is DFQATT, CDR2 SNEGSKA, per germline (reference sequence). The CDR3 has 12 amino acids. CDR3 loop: CSGVAHTYEQYF. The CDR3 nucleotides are TGCAGTGGTGTAGCGCACACCTACGAGCAGTACTTC.

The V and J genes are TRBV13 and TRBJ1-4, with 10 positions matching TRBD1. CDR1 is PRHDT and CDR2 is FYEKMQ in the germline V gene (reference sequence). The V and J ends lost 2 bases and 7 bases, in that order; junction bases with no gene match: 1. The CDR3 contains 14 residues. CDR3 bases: TGTGCCAGCAGCTTAAGGGACAGGGGTGAAAAACTGTTTTTT. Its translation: CASSLRDRGEKLFF.

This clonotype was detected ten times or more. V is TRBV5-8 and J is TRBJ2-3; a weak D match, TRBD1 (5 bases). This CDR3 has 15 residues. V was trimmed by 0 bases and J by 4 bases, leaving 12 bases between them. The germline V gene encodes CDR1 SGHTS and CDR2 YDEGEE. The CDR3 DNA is TGTGCCAGCAGCTTGGCCGGGCAGGGATCAGATACGCAGTATTTT. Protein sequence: CASSLAGQGSDTQYF.

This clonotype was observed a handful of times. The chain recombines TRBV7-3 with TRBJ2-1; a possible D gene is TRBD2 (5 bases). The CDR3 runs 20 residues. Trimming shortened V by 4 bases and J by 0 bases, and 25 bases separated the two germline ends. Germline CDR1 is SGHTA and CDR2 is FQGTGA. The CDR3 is CASSYRTVKSKKSSYNEQFF. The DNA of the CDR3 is TGTGCCAGCAGCTACCGGACTGTGAAAAGTAAGAAGAGCTCCTACAATGAGCAGTTCTTC.

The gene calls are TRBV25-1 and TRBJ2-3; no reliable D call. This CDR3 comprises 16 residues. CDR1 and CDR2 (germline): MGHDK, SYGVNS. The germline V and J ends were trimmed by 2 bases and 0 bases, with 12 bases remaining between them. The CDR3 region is CASSELGTSSTDTQYF. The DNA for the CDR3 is TGTGCCAGCAGTGAACTAGGAACCTCTAGCACAGATACGCAGTATTTT.

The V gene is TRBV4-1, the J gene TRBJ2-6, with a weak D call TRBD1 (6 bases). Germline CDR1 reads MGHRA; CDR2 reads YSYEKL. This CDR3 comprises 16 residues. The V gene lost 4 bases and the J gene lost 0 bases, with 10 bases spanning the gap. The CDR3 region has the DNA TGCGCCAGCAGCCTTACCAGGGGCTCTGGGGCCAACGTCCTGACTTTC. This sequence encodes CASSLTRGSGANVLTF.

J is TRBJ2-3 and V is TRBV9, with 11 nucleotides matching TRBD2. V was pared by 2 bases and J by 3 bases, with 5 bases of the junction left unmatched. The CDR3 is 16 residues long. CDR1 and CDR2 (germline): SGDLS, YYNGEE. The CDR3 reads CASSVLAGGPTDTQYF. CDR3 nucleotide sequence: TGTGCCAGCAGCGTCTTAGCGGGAGGGCCGACAGATACGCAGTATTTT.

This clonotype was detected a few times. CDR3: CASSYLGRGTDTQYF. CDR3 nucleotides: TGCGCCAGCAGCTACCTAGGGAGGGGCACAGATACGCAGTATTTT. The V and J genes are TRBV5-1 and TRBJ2-3, with TRBD2 matching over 7 bases. CDR1 and CDR2 from the germline V gene are SGHRS and YFSETQ. Trimming cost V 3 bases and J 1 base; bases outside gene matches: 5. CDR3 length: 15 residues.

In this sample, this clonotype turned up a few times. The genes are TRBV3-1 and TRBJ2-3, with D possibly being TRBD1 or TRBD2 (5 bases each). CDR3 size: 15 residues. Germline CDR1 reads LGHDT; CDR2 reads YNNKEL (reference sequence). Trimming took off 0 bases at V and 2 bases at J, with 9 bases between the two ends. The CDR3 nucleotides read TGTGCCAGCAGCCAAGATTGGGGGAACACAGATACGCAGTATTTT. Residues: CASSQDWGNTDTQYF.

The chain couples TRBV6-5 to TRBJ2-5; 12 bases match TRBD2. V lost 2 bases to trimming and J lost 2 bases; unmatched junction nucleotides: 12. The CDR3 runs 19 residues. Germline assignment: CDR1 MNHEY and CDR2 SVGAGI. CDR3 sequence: CASSYHSSGRARKQETQYF. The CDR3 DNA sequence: TGTGCCAGCAGTTACCATTCTAGCGGGAGGGCACGGAAGCAAGAGACCCAGTACTTC.

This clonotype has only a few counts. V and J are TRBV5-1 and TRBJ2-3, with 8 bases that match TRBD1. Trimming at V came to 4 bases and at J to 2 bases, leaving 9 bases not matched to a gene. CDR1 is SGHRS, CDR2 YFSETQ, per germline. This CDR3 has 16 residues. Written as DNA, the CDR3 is TGCGCCAGCAGCCCCATAATGGGACAGGACACAGATACGCAGTATTTT. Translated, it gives CASSPIMGQDTDTQYF.

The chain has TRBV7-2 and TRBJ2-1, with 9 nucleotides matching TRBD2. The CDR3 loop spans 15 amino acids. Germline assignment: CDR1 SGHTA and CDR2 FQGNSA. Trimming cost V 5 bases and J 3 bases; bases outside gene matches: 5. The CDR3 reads CASSQRGEGYNEQFF. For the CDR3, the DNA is TGTGCCAGCAGCCAGCGGGGGGAAGGCTACAATGAGCAGTTCTTC.

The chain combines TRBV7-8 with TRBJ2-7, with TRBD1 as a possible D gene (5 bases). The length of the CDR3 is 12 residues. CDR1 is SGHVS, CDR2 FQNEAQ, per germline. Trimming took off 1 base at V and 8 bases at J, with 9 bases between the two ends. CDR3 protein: CASSLEGRQQYF. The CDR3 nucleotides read TGTGCCAGCAGCTTAGAGGGGCGCCAGCAGTACTTC.

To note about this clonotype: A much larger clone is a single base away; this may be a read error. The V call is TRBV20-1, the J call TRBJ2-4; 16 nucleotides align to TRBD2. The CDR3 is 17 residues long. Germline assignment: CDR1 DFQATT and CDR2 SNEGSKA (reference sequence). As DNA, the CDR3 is TGCTGTGCTAGTGGGACTAGCGGGGGGGCCGGGGAAAACATTCAGTACTTC. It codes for CCASGTSGGAGENIQYF.

CDR3 sequence reads: CSVDRRPNEQFF. The DNA of the CDR3 is TGCAGCGTTGATCGCAGGCCAAATGAGCAGTTCTTC. The gene calls are TRBV29-1 and TRBJ2-1; D is uncertain. CDR3 length equals 12 residues. In germline, CDR1 is SQVTM, CDR2 ANQGSEA. Deletions cut 3 bases from V and 7 bases from J, with 10 bases between.

In DNA, the CDR3 is TGTGCCAGCGTTGCAGACAGGGGGAACTATGGCTACACCTTC. Translated: CASVADRGNYGYTF. The chain uses TRBV6-5 and TRBJ1-2, with 9 bases that match TRBD1. CDR1 and CDR2 (germline): MNHEY, SVGAGI. The CDR3 covers 14 residues. The trim removed 8 bases at V and 2 bases at J, leaving 6 bases unmatched.

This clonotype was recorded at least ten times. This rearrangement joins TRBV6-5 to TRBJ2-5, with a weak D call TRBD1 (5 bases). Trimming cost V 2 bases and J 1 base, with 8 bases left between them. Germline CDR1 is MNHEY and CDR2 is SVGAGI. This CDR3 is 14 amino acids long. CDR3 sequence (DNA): TGTGCCAGCAGTTACCAGGGTGGCCAAGAGACCCAGTACTTC. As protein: CASSYQGGQETQYF.

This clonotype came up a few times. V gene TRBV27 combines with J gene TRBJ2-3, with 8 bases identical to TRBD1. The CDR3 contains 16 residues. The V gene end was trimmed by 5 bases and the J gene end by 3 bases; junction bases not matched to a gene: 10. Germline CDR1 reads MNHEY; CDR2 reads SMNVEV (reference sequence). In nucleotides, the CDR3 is TGTGCCAGCAGTCTAGCCGGGACAGGCCGTACAGATACGCAGTATTTT. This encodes CASSLAGTGRTDTQYF.

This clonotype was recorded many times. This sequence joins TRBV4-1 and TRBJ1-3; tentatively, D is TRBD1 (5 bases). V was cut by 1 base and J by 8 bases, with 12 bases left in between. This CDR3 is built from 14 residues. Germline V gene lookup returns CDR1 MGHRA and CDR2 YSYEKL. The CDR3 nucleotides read TGCGCCAGCAGCCAAGTCAGCAGGGAGGACACCATATATTTT. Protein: CASSQVSREDTIYF.